The 6 T cell receptor beta chains below were found in one sample sequenced in a study of response to subunit inactivated influenza vaccine. TCRdb re-analysed the RT-PCR reads in MiXCR, keeping a single row per CDR3 protein. The sample contains hundreds of thousands of distinct CDR3 sequences, 20% to 25% of which appear only once. The specimen was PBMCs from blood, collected about 20 months after vaccination. The receptor set was obtained from a man aged 50-75 years who received an inactivated influenza vaccine.

This clonotype has a handful of counts. The gene calls are TRBV5-1 and TRBJ2-1; D gene uncertain. This CDR3 region has 11 residues. Looked up from germline, CDR1 is SGHRS and CDR2 is YFSETQ. V shed 1 base and J shed 9 bases, with 5 bases lying between them. The CDR3 sequence: CASSLLAEQFF. CDR3 in DNA: TGCGCCAGCAGCTTGTTGGCTGAGCAGTTCTTC.

The chain combines TRBV4-3 with TRBJ1-5; 9 bases match TRBD1. This CDR3 has 15 residues. Trimming took 2 bases from V and 6 from J; bases not matched to a gene: 5. Per the germline V gene, CDR1 is LGHNA and CDR2 is YSLEER. The CDR3 DNA reads TGCGCCAGCAGCCAAAGGACAGGGGTCACTCAGCCCCAGCATTTT. It is translated as CASSQRTGVTQPQHF.

This clonotype turned up a few times. CDR3 loop: CASSRSTGDIQETQYF. The CDR3 nucleotides are TGTGCCAGCAGCCGTTCGACAGGTGACATCCAAGAGACCCAGTACTTC. The J gene is TRBJ2-5, the V gene TRBV5-6; maybe TRBD1 (6 bases). The CDR3 consists of 16 residues. Trimming stripped 4 bases from V and 1 base from J, with 17 bases between. The germline V gene encodes CDR1 SGHDT and CDR2 YYEEEE.

This clonotype was counted many times. The V and J genes are TRBV12-3 or TRBV12-4 and TRBJ1-5; no firm D call. V gave up 1 base and J gave up 4 bases, with 11 bases separating them. This CDR3 region has 15 residues. CDR3 sequence: CASSLGRQVNQPQHF. The CDR3 DNA reads TGTGCCAGCAGTTTAGGTCGTCAGGTTAATCAGCCCCAGCATTTT.

A few counts support this clonotype. V is TRBV19 and J is TRBJ1-5, with D unclear. V was trimmed by 0 bases and J by 1 base, leaving 7 bases between them. The germline gives CDR1 LNHDA, CDR2 SQIVND (reference sequence). CDR3 size: 15 residues. The CDR3 loop reads CASSIEDQSNQPQHF. The DNA for the CDR3 is TGTGCCAGTAGTATAGAGGATCAGAGCAATCAGCCCCAGCATTTT.

Details on this clonotype: A read error may be the cause here, since a much bigger clone is one base away. V is TRBV12-3 or TRBV12-4 and J is TRBJ2-7; D ambiguous. This CDR3 spans 12 amino acids. The V end lost 4 bases, the J end lost 7 bases, and 11 bases lay between the germline ends. CDR3 nucleotides: TGTGCCAGCAGTTCTTGTATAGGGGAGCAGTACTTC. This gives the protein CASSSCIGEQYF.